The clone carrying this T cell receptor (beta chain) was observed a few times. The sample belongs to a study of blood T cell repertoires in COVID-19. Across the study: Some COVID-19 samples were acute and others convalescent; all came from the United States, Italy and Spain. From T cells, B-cell-depleted T cells, or PBMCs came the material, which was cDNA or gDNA.

Germline V CDR1 and CDR2: SGDLS, YYNGEE. V was pared by 5 bases and J by 6 bases, with 12 bases between. The CDR3 spans 12 residues. Authors' methods: For nucleated cells, counts were estimated from reference gene primer amplification. The protocol was immunoSEQ multiplex PCR, while the TCRdb copy is restricted to in-frame clones and leaves out a portion. The V and J calls and clone size were taken over from that table, and D and trimming were inferred from the DNA. The data hold fewer than 400,000 clones, with 75% to 90% observed a single time. The chain links TRBV9 to TRBJ2-7; D possibly corresponds to TRBD2 (5 bases). Sequenced: PBMCs or T cells enriched from blood (not recorded which). The sequence was obtained from a man aged 30-40 years who had recovered from COVID-19. The chain's CDR3 is CASSAHSGEQYF. As DNA, the CDR3 is TGTGCCAGCAGTGCCCACAGCGGCGAGCAGTACTTC.